These T cell receptor beta chains were read from a single sample in a study of OX40 agonist ivuxolimab in advanced cancers. The protocol was immunoSEQ multiplex PCR, while the TCRdb copy is restricted to in-frame clones and leaves out a portion. This table holds more than 80,000 clones, more than 80% found once. Specimen: CD4+ or CD8+ T cells sorted from blood, collected in a trial of the OX40 agonist ivuxolimab. The receptors were sampled from an adult with an advanced solid tumor such as melanoma, head and neck, liver or kidney cancer. Both conserved end residues are part of each CDR3. D genes are given only for firm matches. The size of a clone is reported for some rows only, either as once, few or many, or as a class for expanded clones.

TRBV6-4,-,TRBJ2-6,-,TGTGCCAGCAGTGCGTCTGGGGCCAACGTCCTGACTTTC,CASSASGANVLTF
TRBV6-6,-,TRBJ2-7,-,TGTGCCAGCACCTTTACGGGGGTCGAGCAGTACTTC,CASTFTGVEQYF
TRBV6-5,-,TRBJ1-5,once,TGTGCCAGCAGGGGGCTTGGGGCCAATCAGCCCCAGCATTTT,CASRGLGANQPQHF
TRBV7-2,-,TRBJ2-1,-,TGTGCCAGCAGCTCAATGGGCTCCCGTACAAGTGAGCAGTTCTTC,CASSSMGSRTSEQFF
TRBV18,-,TRBJ2-3,-,TGTGCCAGCTCACCACGGCCATATGGCACAGATACGCAGTATTTT,CASSPRPYGTDTQYF
TRBV2,TRBD1,TRBJ2-7,-,TGTGCCAGCAGTGAACACGGGACAGGGCAGGGGTATCCCTACGAGCAGTACTTC,CASSEHGTGQGYPYEQYF
TRBV6-6,TRBD1,TRBJ2-7,-,TGTGCCAGCAGGGGACAGGGGACCTACGAGCAGTACTTC,CASRGQGTYEQYF
TRBV19,TRBD1,TRBJ2-7,-,TGTGCCAGTAGTATCGGGGACAGGGGAGGTTACGAGCAGTACTTC,CASSIGDRGGYEQYF
TRBV14,TRBD2,TRBJ2-1,-,TGTGCCAGCAGCCAGGGCGGGAGGGCCGGTGAGCAGTTCTTC,CASSQGGRAGEQFF
TRBV6-6,-,TRBJ2-7,-,TGTGCCAGCAGTTACCAAACACCCCATCCCTACGAGCAGTACTTC,CASSYQTPHPYEQYF
TRBV11-3,TRBD1,TRBJ1-1,-,TGTGCCAGCAGCCCCGGACAGGGGAGATGCACTGAAGCTTTCTTT,CASSPGQGRCTEAFF
TRBV11-2,-,TRBJ2-5,-,TGTGCCAGCAGCCTCAACCCCGGACAGAGTCAAGAGACCCAGTACTTC,CASSLNPGQSQETQYF
TRBV14,TRBD2,TRBJ2-3,-,TGTGCCAGCAGCCAGGAAGCGGGGACCCGGTACTTGGATACGCAGTATTTT,CASSQEAGTRYLDTQYF
TRBV29-1,-,TRBJ2-3,-,TGCAGCGCGATAAGGACAGAAGATACGCAGTATTTT,CSAIRTEDTQYF
TRBV18,TRBD1,TRBJ1-1,-,TGTGCCAGCTCACCGACACGACAGGGGCGTGAAGCTTTCTTT,CASSPTRQGREAFF
TRBV16,-,TRBJ2-4,-,TGTGCCAGCAGCCAAAGAATGAGCGCCCCAAACATTCAGTACTTC,CASSQRMSAPNIQYF
TRBV6-4,-,TRBJ2-5,-,TGTGCCAGGGAGGAACCCCACTACACCCTGGAGACCCAGTACTTC,CAREEPHYTLETQYF
TRBV5-1,-,TRBJ2-3,-,TGCGCCAGCAGCCCAGGACAAACCACAGATACGCAGTATTTT,CASSPGQTTDTQYF
TRBV7-2,TRBD2,TRBJ2-1,-,TGTGCCAGCAGCTTGGGACTAGCGTTCAATGAGCAGTTCTTC,CASSLGLAFNEQFF
TRBV7-9,-,TRBJ2-3,-,TGTGCCAGCAGCTTAGACGGATCGCCAATTGATACGCAGTATTTT,CASSLDGSPIDTQYF
TRBV19,-,TRBJ1-5,-,TGTGCCAGTAGTATAGGAGTAATCAGCAATCAGCCCCAGCATTTT,CASSIGVISNQPQHF
TRBV5-6,TRBD2,TRBJ2-7,-,TGTGCCAGCAATTCACTAGCGGGGGGGACCTACGAGCAGTACTTC,CASNSLAGGTYEQYF
TRBV2,TRBD2,TRBJ2-2,-,TGTGCCAGCATGTCTAGCGGGAGAGCCGGGGAGCTGTTTTTT,CASMSSGRAGELFF